One sample yielded the 6 T cell receptor beta chains listed below, sequenced in a study of blood T cell repertoires in COVID-19. Clones were read by immunoSEQ multiplex PCR, and TCRdb kept only the in-frame ones, dropping some. The sample yields more than 80,000 clones, around 75% seen once. Material for sequencing was peripheral blood. The receptors stem from a human donor with acute or convalescent COVID-19. The donor label of this sample is uncertain.

This chain connects TRBV2 to TRBJ2-5, with 8 bases fitting TRBD2. J gave up 5 bases and V 5 bases, and 4 bases lay outside the gene matches. This CDR3 is 13 amino acids long. Germline CDR1 SNHLY, CDR2 FYNNEI. The CDR3 nucleotides read TGTGCCAGCAGTCTGCGACTAGCGGAGACCCAGTACTTC. Amino acids: CASSLRLAETQYF.

The rearrangement joins TRBV4-1 to TRBJ2-3; D remains unclear. Trimming removed 1 base from V and 4 bases from J, with 9 bases in between. The CDR3 extends over 14 amino acids. Germline CDR1 is MGHRA and CDR2 is YSYEKL. CDR3 nucleotides: TGCGCCAGCAGCCAAGTGAGAAGCGCAGATACGCAGTATTTT. Translation: CASSQVRSADTQYF.

This clone was seen once. V gene TRBV11-1 combines with J gene TRBJ1-2; 8 bases map to TRBD1. The CDR3 is 12 amino acids. Per the germline V gene, CDR1 is SGHAT and CDR2 is FQDESV (reference sequence). V shed 5 bases, J shed 7 bases, and the junction held 3 bases outside the gene matches. CDR3 in amino acids: CASSRTGFGYTF. The DNA for the CDR3 is TGTGCCAGCAGCCGGACAGGGTTTGGCTACACCTTC.

The chain recombines TRBV9 with TRBJ2-3; the D gene is possibly TRBD2 (6 bases). V shed 0 bases and J shed 7 bases, with 15 bases lying between them. Germline V CDR1 and CDR2: SGDLS, YYNGEE. This CDR3 spans 15 amino acids. CDR3: CASSVGDFGINTQYF. Here the CDR3 DNA reads TGTGCCAGCAGCGTAGGGGACTTTGGTATCAATACGCAGTATTTT.

This clone was recorded once. The chain recombines TRBV12-5 with TRBJ2-5; 13 bases are a match to TRBD2. V was pared by 3 bases and J by 7 bases, with 11 bases of the junction left unmatched. CDR1 and CDR2 from the germline V gene are LGHNT and FRNRAP. The CDR3 sequence is 17 residues long. The CDR3 DNA reads TGTGCTAGTGGTTTTCGTGCACTAGCGGGGGGGCCGGTGACCCAGTACTTC. It encodes CASGFRALAGGPVTQYF.

This clone has at least ten counts. V gene TRBV30 combines with J gene TRBJ2-3; TRBD2 matches 9 bases. The J segment lost 2 bases and the V segment lost 5 bases, leaving 5 bases of the junction unmatched. CDR3 size: 14 residues. The germline V gene encodes CDR1 GTSNPN and CDR2 SVGIG (reference sequence). The CDR3 nucleotides read TGTGCCTGGGCTAGCGGGGTCTCCACAGATACGCAGTATTTT. Encoded protein: CAWASGVSTDTQYF.